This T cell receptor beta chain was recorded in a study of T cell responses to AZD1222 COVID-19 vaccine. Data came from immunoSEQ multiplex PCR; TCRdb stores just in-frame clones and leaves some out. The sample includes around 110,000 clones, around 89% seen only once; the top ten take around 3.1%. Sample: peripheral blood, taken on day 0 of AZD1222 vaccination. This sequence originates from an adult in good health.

The CDR3 DNA reads TGTGCCAGCAGTTTTCTCCCCACTACACTGAAGCTGGGAGCTTTCTTT. Translation: CASSFLPTTLKLGAFF. The chain combines TRBV27 with TRBJ1-1; D call uncertain. Per the germline V gene, CDR1 is MNHEY and CDR2 is SMNVEV (reference sequence). The CDR3 sequence is 16 residues long. Trimming left V 3 bases short and J 10 bases short, with 24 bases between.